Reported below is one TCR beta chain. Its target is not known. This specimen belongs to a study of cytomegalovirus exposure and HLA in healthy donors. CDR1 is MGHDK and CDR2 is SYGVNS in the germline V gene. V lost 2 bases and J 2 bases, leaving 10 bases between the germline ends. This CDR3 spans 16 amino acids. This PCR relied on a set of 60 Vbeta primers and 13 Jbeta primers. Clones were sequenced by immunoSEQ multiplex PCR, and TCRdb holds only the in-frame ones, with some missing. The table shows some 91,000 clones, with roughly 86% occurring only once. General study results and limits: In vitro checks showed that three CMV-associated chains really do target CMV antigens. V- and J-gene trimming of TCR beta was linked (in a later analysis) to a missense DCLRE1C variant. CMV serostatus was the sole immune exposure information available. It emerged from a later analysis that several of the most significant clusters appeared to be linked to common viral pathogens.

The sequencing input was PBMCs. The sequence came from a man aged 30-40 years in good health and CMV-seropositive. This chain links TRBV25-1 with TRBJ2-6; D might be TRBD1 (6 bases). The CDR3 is CASSETGSPGANVLTF. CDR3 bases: TGTGCCAGCAGTGAAACAGGGAGCCCTGGGGCCAACGTCCTGACTTTC.